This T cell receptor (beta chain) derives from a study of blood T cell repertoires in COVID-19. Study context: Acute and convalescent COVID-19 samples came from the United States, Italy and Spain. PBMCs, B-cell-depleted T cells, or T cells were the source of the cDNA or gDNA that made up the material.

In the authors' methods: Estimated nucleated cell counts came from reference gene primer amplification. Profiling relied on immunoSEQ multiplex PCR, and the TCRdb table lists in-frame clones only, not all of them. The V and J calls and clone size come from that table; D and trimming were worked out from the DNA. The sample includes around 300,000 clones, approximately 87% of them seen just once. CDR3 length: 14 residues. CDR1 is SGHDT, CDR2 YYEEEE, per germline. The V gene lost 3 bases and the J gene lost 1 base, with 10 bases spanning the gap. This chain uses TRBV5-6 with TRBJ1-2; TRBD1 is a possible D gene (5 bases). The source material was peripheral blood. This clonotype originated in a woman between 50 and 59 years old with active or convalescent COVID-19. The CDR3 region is CASSSVTDNYGYTF. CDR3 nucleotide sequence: TGTGCCAGCAGCTCTGTGACAGATAACTATGGCTACACCTTC. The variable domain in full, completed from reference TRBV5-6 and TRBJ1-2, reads DAGVTQSPTHLIKTRGQQVTLRCSPKSGHDTVSWYQQALGQGPQFIFQYYEEEERQRGNFPDRFSGHQFPNYSSELNVNALLLGDSALYLCASSSVTDNYGYTFGSGTRLTVV.